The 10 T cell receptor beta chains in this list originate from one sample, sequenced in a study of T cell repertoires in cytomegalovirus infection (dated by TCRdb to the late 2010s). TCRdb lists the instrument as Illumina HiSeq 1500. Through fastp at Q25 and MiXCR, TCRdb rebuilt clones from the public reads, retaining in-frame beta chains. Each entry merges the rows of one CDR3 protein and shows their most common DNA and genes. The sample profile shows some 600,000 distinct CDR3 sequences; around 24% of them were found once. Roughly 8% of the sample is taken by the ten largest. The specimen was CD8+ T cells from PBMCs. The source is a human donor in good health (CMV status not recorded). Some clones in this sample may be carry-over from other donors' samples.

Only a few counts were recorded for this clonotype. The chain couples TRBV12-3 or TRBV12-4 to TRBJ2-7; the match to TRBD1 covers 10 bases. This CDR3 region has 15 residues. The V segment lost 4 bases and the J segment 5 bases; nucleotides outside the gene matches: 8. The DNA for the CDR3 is TGTGCCAGCAGTTATGGGACAGGGGTTAGCGACGAGCAGTACTTC. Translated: CASSYGTGVSDEQYF.

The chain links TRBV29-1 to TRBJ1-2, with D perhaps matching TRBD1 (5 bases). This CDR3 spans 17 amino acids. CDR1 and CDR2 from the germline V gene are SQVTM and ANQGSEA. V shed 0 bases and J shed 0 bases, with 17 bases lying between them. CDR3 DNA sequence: TGCAGCGTTGAAGATCACAGGACCGCAGTCTCTAACTATGGCTACACCTTC. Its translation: CSVEDHRTAVSNYGYTF.

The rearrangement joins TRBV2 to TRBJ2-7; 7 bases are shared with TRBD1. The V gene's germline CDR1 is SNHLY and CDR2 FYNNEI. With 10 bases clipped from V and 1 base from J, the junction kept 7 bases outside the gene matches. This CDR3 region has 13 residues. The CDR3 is CANSGTASYEQYF. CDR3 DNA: TGTGCCAACTCCGGGACAGCATCCTACGAGCAGTACTTC. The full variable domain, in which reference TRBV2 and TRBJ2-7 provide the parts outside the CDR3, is EPEVTQTPSHQVTQMGQEVILRCVPISNHLYFYWYRQILGQKVEFLVSFYNNEISEKSEIFDDQFSVERPDGSNFTLKIRSTKLEDSAMYFCANSGTASYEQYFGPGTRLTVT.

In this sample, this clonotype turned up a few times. The DNA for the CDR3 is TGCAGTGCTAGGGCTCGACTACGATTCTATGGCTACACCTTC. It yields the protein CSARARLRFYGYTF. V gene TRBV20-1 combines with J gene TRBJ1-2; D remains unclear. This CDR3 has 14 residues. Looked up from germline, CDR1 is DFQATT and CDR2 is SNEGSKA (reference sequence). With 3 bases removed from V and 4 bases from J, the gap between germline ends came to 15 bases.

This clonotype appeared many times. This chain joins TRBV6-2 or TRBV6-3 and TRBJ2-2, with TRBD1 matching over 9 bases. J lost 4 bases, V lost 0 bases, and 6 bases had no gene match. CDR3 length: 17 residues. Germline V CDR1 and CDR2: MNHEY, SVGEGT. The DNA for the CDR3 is TGTGCCAGCAGTTACTCGCTCCGGGACAGGGTCACCGGGGAGCTGTTTTTT. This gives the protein CASSYSLRDRVTGELFF.

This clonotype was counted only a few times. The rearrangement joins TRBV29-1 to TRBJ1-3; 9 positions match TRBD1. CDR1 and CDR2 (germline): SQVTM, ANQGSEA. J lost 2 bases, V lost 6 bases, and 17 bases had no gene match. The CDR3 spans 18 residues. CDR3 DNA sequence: TGCAGCGTCCGATCGACCGGGACAGGGAAGTCCCCTGGAAACACCATATATTTT. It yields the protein CSVRSTGTGKSPGNTIYF.

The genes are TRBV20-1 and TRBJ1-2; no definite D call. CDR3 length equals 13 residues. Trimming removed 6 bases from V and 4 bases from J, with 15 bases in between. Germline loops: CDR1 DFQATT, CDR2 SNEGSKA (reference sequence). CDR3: CSAKRTESYGYTF. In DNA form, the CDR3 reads TGCAGTGCAAAGAGGACGGAGAGCTATGGCTACACCTTC.

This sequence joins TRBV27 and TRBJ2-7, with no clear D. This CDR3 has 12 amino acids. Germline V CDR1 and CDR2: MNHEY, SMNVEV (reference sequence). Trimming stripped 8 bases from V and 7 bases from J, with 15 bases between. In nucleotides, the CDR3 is TGTGCCAGCGGACGACCCGCACGGGAGCAGTACTTC. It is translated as CASGRPAREQYF.

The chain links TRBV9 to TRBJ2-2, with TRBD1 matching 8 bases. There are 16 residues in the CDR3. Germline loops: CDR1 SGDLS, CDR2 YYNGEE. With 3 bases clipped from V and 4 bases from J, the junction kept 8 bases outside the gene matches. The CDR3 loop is CASSGPETGATGELFF. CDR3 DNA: TGTGCCAGCAGCGGTCCTGAGACAGGGGCCACCGGGGAGCTGTTTTTT.

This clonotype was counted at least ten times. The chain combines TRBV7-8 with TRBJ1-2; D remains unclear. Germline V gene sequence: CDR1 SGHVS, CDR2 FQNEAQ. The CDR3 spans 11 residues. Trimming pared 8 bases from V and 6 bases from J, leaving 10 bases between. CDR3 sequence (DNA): TGTGCCAGCTCAGCGGGTGATGGCTACACCTTC. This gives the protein CASSAGDGYTF.